Listed here are 32 T cell receptor beta chains from one sample, sequenced in a study of cytomegalovirus exposure and HLA in healthy donors. The assay was immunoSEQ multiplex PCR, and TCRdb's table has in-frame clones only and misses some. The profile shows around 300,000 clones, roughly 87% of them singletons. The sample comprised PBMCs. Receptors originate from a man younger than 40 in good health and CMV-seronegative.

The CDR3 sequence is CAISDSSGDNPRGSNEQFF. CDR3 sequence (DNA): TGTGCCATCAGTGACTCCAGCGGGGACAACCCGCGGGGATCCAATGAGCAGTTCTTC. The rearrangement links TRBV10-3 to TRBJ2-1, with D maybe TRBD2 (7 bases). Trimming removed 3 bases at V and 6 bases at J, with 27 bases between. Germline V CDR1 and CDR2: ENHRY, SYGVKD. The CDR3 spans 19 residues.

The chain couples TRBV6-1 to TRBJ2-7; 8 bases map to TRBD1. The CDR3 is 14 amino acids. Germline V gives CDR1 MNHNS, CDR2 SASEGT. CDR3 in amino acids: CASRGTGGLYEQYF. CDR3 DNA sequence: TGTGCTTCGAGGGGAACAGGGGGTCTCTACGAGCAGTACTTC.

This clone was recorded once. Written as DNA, the CDR3 is TGTGCCAGCCGAGCAGGGGGATCTAGCAATCAGCCCCAGCATTTT. Residues: CASRAGGSSNQPQHF. V and J are TRBV7-8 and TRBJ1-5, with 7 bases that match TRBD1. The germline CDR1 and CDR2 sequences are SGHVS and FQNEAQ. The CDR3 contains 15 residues. The V and J ends lost 8 bases and 0 bases, in that order; junction bases with no gene match: 7. The variable domain in full, completed from reference TRBV7-8 and TRBJ1-5, reads GAGVSQSPRYKVAKRGQDVALRCDPISGHVSLFWYQQALGQGPEFLTYFQNEAQLDKSGLPSDRFFAERPEGSVSTLKIQRTQQEDSAVYLCASRAGGSSNQPQHFGDGTRLSIL.

This clone has a handful of counts. The V call is TRBV6-5, the J call TRBJ1-2, with D maybe TRBD1 (5 bases). Trimming took off 2 bases at V and 0 bases at J, with 7 bases between the two ends. Germline lookup yields CDR1 MNHEY and CDR2 SVGAGI. The CDR3 contains 14 residues. The CDR3 DNA reads as TGTGCCAGCAGTTACGACAGTTCTAACTATGGCTACACCTTC. It encodes CASSYDSSNYGYTF.

The chain carries TRBV14 and TRBJ2-7; weak D call: TRBD1 (6 bases). CDR1 SGHDN and CDR2 FVKESK come from the germline V gene. V dropped 3 bases and J dropped 6 bases, with 15 bases sitting between them. CDR3 length: 14 residues. As DNA, the CDR3 is TGTGCCAGCAGCCACCCCGGGACACTCGGCGAGCAGTACTTC. It codes for CASSHPGTLGEQYF.

The chain couples TRBV6-5 to TRBJ2-1; TRBD1 matches at 11 bases. V lost 4 bases to trimming and J lost 7 bases; unmatched junction nucleotides: 3. The CDR3 runs to 14 residues. Germline V gene data show CDR1 as MNHEY and CDR2 as SVGAGI. In nucleotides, the CDR3 is TGTGCCAGCAGTTGGGGACAGGGGGGGAATGAGCAGTTCTTC. Amino acid sequence: CASSWGQGGNEQFF.

The rearrangement links TRBV7-2 to TRBJ2-7; 9 bases line up with TRBD2. Germline assignment: CDR1 SGHTA and CDR2 FQGNSA. The CDR3 is 14 amino acids. J gave up 7 bases and V 3 bases, and 7 bases lay outside the gene matches. Here the CDR3 DNA reads TGTGCCAGCAGCTTTCTAGCGGGGACTGGGGAGCAGTACTTC. This encodes CASSFLAGTGEQYF.

The rearrangement uses TRBV7-8 and TRBJ2-3, with a possible D match to TRBD2 (5 bases). Germline V gives CDR1 SGHVS, CDR2 FQNEAQ. CDR3 size: 16 residues. With 5 bases removed from V and 0 bases from J, the gap between germline ends came to 15 bases. The CDR3: CASSPSRGTSTDTQYF. CDR3 coding DNA: TGTGCCAGCAGCCCCTCCCGGGGTACTAGCACAGATACGCAGTATTTT.

The chain employs TRBV5-1 and TRBJ2-5; weak D call: TRBD1 (5 bases). Germline CDR1 and CDR2: SGHRS and YFSETQ. The CDR3 is 14 amino acids. The ends were cut back, 3 bases at V and 1 base at J, with 10 bases in the middle. This CDR3 reads CASSSQGAQETQYF. The CDR3 DNA is TGCGCCAGCAGCTCCCAGGGCGCCCAAGAGACCCAGTACTTC. The full variable domain, with the rest looked up from reference TRBV5-1 and TRBJ2-5, is KAGVTQTPRYLIKTRGQQVTLSCSPISGHRSVSWYQQTPGQGLQFLFEYFSETQRNKGNFPGRFSGRQFSNSRSEMNVSTLELGDSALYLCASSSQGAQETQYFGPGTRLLVL.

The chain couples TRBV5-1 to TRBJ2-1; weak D call: TRBD2 (5 bases). CDR3 size: 14 residues. Per the germline V gene, CDR1 is SGHRS and CDR2 is YFSETQ. V lost 1 base and J lost 8, with 13 bases in between. The chain's CDR3 is CASSLSVGSHEQFF. As DNA, the CDR3 is TGCGCCAGCAGCTTGTCTGTGGGGAGCCATGAGCAGTTCTTC.

This clone was counted only a few times. The chain combines TRBV4-1 with TRBJ2-7, with D unclear. V lost 0 bases and J 3 bases, leaving 6 bases between the germline ends. This CDR3 spans 13 amino acids. Germline V gives CDR1 MGHRA, CDR2 YSYEKL. CDR3 in amino acids: CASSQDIDYEQYF. In DNA form, the CDR3 reads TGCGCCAGCAGCCAAGACATAGACTACGAGCAGTACTTC.

This clone was counted once. The CDR3 DNA is TGTGCCAGCAGCCGGGACAGCCCGTCCTACGAGCAGTACTTC. This codes for CASSRDSPSYEQYF. J is TRBJ2-7 and V is TRBV6-5, with 7 bases aligning to TRBD1. After removal of 6 bases from V and 1 base from J, the junction contained 6 bases not matched to a gene. Germline loops: CDR1 MNHEY, CDR2 SVGAGI. The CDR3 is 14 residues long.

This chain connects TRBV2 to TRBJ2-5; 7 bases fit TRBD1. This CDR3 is 14 amino acids long. Germline V gene data show CDR1 as SNHLY and CDR2 as FYNNEI. With 6 bases clipped from V and 6 bases from J, the junction kept 10 bases outside the gene matches. Here the CDR3 reads CASRTGYQEKTQYF. DNA of the CDR3: TGTGCCAGCAGGACAGGGTACCAAGAGAAGACCCAGTACTTC.

V is TRBV10-2 and J is TRBJ1-3; the D is unclear. The CDR3 has 16 residues. V was shortened by 3 bases and J by 0 bases, with 12 bases between the two germline ends. CDR1 and CDR2 from the germline V gene are WSHSY and SAAADI. CDR3 bases: TGCGCCAGCAGTGAATGGTATGGAGACTCTGGAAACACCATATATTTT. Residues: CASSEWYGDSGNTIYF.

On this clone: Other nucleotide sequences from this sample produce the same CDR3. The chain recombines TRBV27 with TRBJ2-7, with 8 bases lining up with TRBD1. CDR3 length equals 14 residues. Germline V gene lookup returns CDR1 MNHEY and CDR2 SMNVEV (reference sequence). With V trimmed by 3 bases and J by 0 bases, 1 base remained unmatched. The CDR3 loop is CASSLGQDSYEQYF. The CDR3 DNA sequence: TGTGCCAGCAGTTTGGGACAGGACTCCTACGAGCAGTACTTC.

The chain joins TRBV18 to TRBJ2-3, with D perhaps matching TRBD2 (7 bases). CDR3 size: 15 residues. The germline CDR1 and CDR2 sequences are KGHSH and LQKENI. The V gene lost 1 base and the J gene lost 5 bases, with 13 bases spanning the gap. CDR3 protein: CASSPLGGAGDTQYF. In nucleotides, the CDR3 is TGTGCCAGCTCACCACTTGGGGGGGCTGGAGATACGCAGTATTTT.

The genes are TRBV5-4 and TRBJ2-2; 7 nucleotides line up with TRBD1. The V and J ends lost 0 bases and 5 bases, in that order; junction bases with no gene match: 10. The V gene's germline CDR1 is SGHNT and CDR2 YYREEE (reference sequence). This CDR3 region has 17 residues. CDR3 amino acids: CASSLAPRGRRTGELFF. The CDR3 DNA reads TGTGCCAGCAGCTTGGCCCCGAGGGGGCGTCGTACCGGGGAGCTGTTTTTT.

The CDR3 here is CASSSPGRGPEQYF. The CDR3 DNA sequence: TGCGCCAGCAGCTCTCCCGGCAGGGGGCCCGAGCAGTACTTC. This chain connects TRBV4-1 to TRBJ2-7; 8 nucleotides match TRBD1. CDR1 MGHRA and CDR2 YSYEKL come from the germline V gene. The CDR3 is 14 amino acids. Unmatched junction bases numbered 9, after V lost 5 bases and J lost 6 bases.

The V call is TRBV6-6, the J call TRBJ1-1, with D unresolved. Trimming took off 2 bases at V and 2 bases at J, with 9 bases between the two ends. CDR1 is MNHNY and CDR2 is SVGAGI in the germline V gene (reference sequence). The CDR3 spans 14 residues. The CDR3 region has the DNA TGTGCCAGCAGTTACGCGGCAGCAAACACTGAAGCTTTCTTT. Translating it yields CASSYAAANTEAFF.

This rearrangement joins TRBV20-1 to TRBJ1-2, with D unresolved. CDR1 is DFQATT, CDR2 SNEGSKA, per germline (reference sequence). V was clipped by 5 bases and J by 8 bases, with 6 bases between them. The CDR3 totals 9 residues. CDR3 amino acids: CSAPRGYTF. The CDR3 nucleotides read TGCAGTGCTCCCCGGGGCTACACCTTC.

V and J are TRBV5-1 and TRBJ2-7, with D perhaps TRBD2 (5 bases). The CDR3 has 12 residues. Germline lookup yields CDR1 SGHRS and CDR2 YFSETQ. V lost 4 bases to trimming and J lost 2 bases, with 7 bases between them. Written as DNA, the CDR3 is TGCGCCAGCAGCCCGGGGACCTACGAGCAGTACTTC. It codes for CASSPGTYEQYF.

This clone was seen more than once but under ten times. V usage is TRBV19 and J usage is TRBJ1-6; perhaps TRBD1 as D (5 bases). The CDR3 spans 13 residues. Germline V gives CDR1 LNHDA, CDR2 SQIVND (reference sequence). V lost 3 bases and J 10 bases, leaving 10 bases between the germline ends. The CDR3: CASSMQGGSPLHF. The CDR3 region has the DNA TGTGCCAGTAGTATGCAGGGAGGCTCACCCCTCCACTTT.

This clone was seen once. This chain joins TRBV29-1 and TRBJ2-7; TRBD1 matches at 10 bases. CDR1 is SQVTM and CDR2 is ANQGSEA in the germline V gene. The V gene end was trimmed by 5 bases and the J gene end by 4 bases; junction bases not matched to a gene: 8. This CDR3 is built from 14 residues. The CDR3 nucleotides read TGCAGCGTTTCCGGGGACAGGGGTCGGTACGAGCAGTACTTC. This sequence encodes CSVSGDRGRYEQYF.

This clone is a singleton in its sample. The V gene is TRBV27, the J gene TRBJ1-1, with TRBD1 matching over 9 bases. The CDR3 contains 14 residues. The trim removed 3 bases at V and 6 bases at J, leaving 5 bases unmatched. From germline, CDR1 is MNHEY and CDR2 SMNVEV (reference sequence). The CDR3: CASSLQQGAAEAFF. In DNA form, the CDR3 reads TGTGCCAGCAGTTTGCAACAGGGGGCCGCTGAAGCTTTCTTT.

On this clone itself: The same CDR3 can be traced to other DNA sequences in this sample. V is TRBV5-1 and J is TRBJ1-1; 8 bases are shared with TRBD1. V lost 5 bases and J lost 1; bases outside the gene matches: 4. Per germline, CDR1 SGHRS and CDR2 YFSETQ. This CDR3 has 14 residues. The CDR3 protein is CASSSGQGNTEAFF. CDR3 in DNA: TGCGCCAGCAGTTCAGGACAGGGGAACACTGAAGCTTTCTTT.

This clone has a single count. V gene TRBV6-5 combines with J gene TRBJ1-5; D is possibly TRBD1 (6 bases). The CDR3 has 14 amino acids. The V and J ends lost 2 bases and 4 bases respectively, with 9 bases between them. Germline V gene data show CDR1 as MNHEY and CDR2 as SVGAGI. CDR3 nucleotides: TGTGCCAGCAGTTACGCCGGACAGAATCAGCCCCAGCATTTT. Its protein is CASSYAGQNQPQHF.

This clone was detected once. The gene calls are TRBV12-5 and TRBJ2-5, with 7 positions matching TRBD1. CDR1 is LGHNT and CDR2 is FRNRAP in the germline V gene. J lost 5 bases, V lost 2 bases, and 11 bases had no gene match. The CDR3 contains 16 residues. In DNA form, the CDR3 reads TGTGCTAGTGGTTTGCCCCCACCGACAGGGATGGAGACCCAGTACTTC. Protein: CASGLPPPTGMETQYF.

V gene TRBV11-2 combines with J gene TRBJ1-6, with a weak D call TRBD1 (5 bases). The CDR3 covers 15 residues. Germline V gene sequence: CDR1 SGHAT, CDR2 FQNNGV. The ends were cut back, 5 bases at V and 6 bases at J, with 14 bases in the middle. CDR3 coding DNA: TGTGCCAGCAGCCCTCGCGGGACTGCTAATTCACCCCTCCACTTT. Translated, it gives CASSPRGTANSPLHF.

The chain uses TRBV15 and TRBJ2-7, with 7 bases aligning to TRBD2. The germline gives CDR1 LNHNV, CDR2 YYDKDF (reference sequence). This CDR3 is built from 18 residues. Trimming at V came to 0 bases and at J to 3 bases, leaving 14 bases not matched to a gene. CDR3 bases: TGTGCCACCAGCAGAGAAGGGAATCTAGGGCTAGCGGACTACGAGCAGTACTTC. Translating it yields CATSREGNLGLADYEQYF.

J is TRBJ2-3 and V is TRBV6-5, with a possible D match to TRBD2 (6 bases). CDR1 is MNHEY and CDR2 is SVGAGI in the germline V gene. V shed 5 bases and J shed 2 bases, with 11 bases lying between them. CDR3 size: 14 residues. The CDR3 DNA sequence: TGTGCCAGCAGTCGGGGGTTAACCACAGATACGCAGTATTTT. Translated: CASSRGLTTDTQYF.

J is TRBJ2-7 and V is TRBV7-2, with a weak D call TRBD2 (7 bases). Trimming removed 0 bases at V and 7 bases at J, with 16 bases between. The CDR3 sequence is 15 residues long. CDR1 SGHTA and CDR2 FQGNSA come from the germline V gene. CDR3 region: CASSLAMAGAGEQYF. CDR3 DNA sequence: TGTGCCAGCAGCTTAGCGATGGCGGGGGCGGGGGAGCAGTACTTC.

The chain recombines TRBV18 with TRBJ2-5; TRBD1 agrees at 9 bases. J gave up 2 bases and V 2 bases, and 9 bases lay outside the gene matches. Germline V gene sequence: CDR1 KGHSH, CDR2 LQKENI. This CDR3 has 17 amino acids. Here the CDR3 DNA reads TGTGCCAGCTCACCAGGTCTCGCGGGGACAGGGCAAGAGACCCAGTACTTC. Residues: CASSPGLAGTGQETQYF. The variable domain in full, with the rest retrieved from reference TRBV18 and TRBJ2-5, is NAGVMQNPRHLVRRRGQEARLRCSPMKGHSHVYWYRQLPEEGLKFMVYLQKENIIDESGMPKERFSAEFPKEGPSILRIQQVVRGDSAAYFCASSPGLAGTGQETQYFGPGTRLLVL.